The next 27 T cell receptor beta chains were all read from a single sample in a study of T cells after somatic rescue of genetic block. TCRdb keeps only in-frame clones here, not all; method: immunoSEQ multiplex PCR. The sample consists of 100,000 to 120,000 clones, 80% to 95% of them appearing once. The sequencing sample was made of peripheral blood mononuclear cells (PBMCs). These receptors were taken from a woman in her late teens or twenties.

The rearrangement joins TRBV7-5 to TRBJ2-6; TRBD1, the D gene given by the table, was not confirmed from the DNA. TRBV7-5 is described as a pseudogene. The length of the CDR3 is 18 residues. The CDR3 reads CVTGTKQGVEAGANVLTF. The CDR3 DNA sequence: TGTGTCACGGGTACGAAACAGGGCGTAGAAGCTGGGGCCAACGTCCTGACTTTC.

V gene TRBV11-2 combines with J gene TRBJ1-4; D gene ambiguous. The CDR3 is 13 amino acids. V lost 5 bases and J lost 8, with 12 bases in between. In germline, CDR1 is SGHAT, CDR2 FQNNGV. The CDR3 DNA follows: TGTGCCAGCAGCCTCACGCAGACCGAAAAACTGTTTTTT. It yields the protein CASSLTQTEKLFF.

The V gene is TRBV28, the J gene TRBJ2-1; the D call may be TRBD1 or TRBD2 (6 bases each). Trimming removed 6 bases from V and 5 bases from J, with 20 bases in between. The CDR3 runs to 16 residues. Looked up from germline, CDR1 is MDHEN and CDR2 is SYDVKM. The CDR3 spells CASSSWGAQRDNEQFF. CDR3 coding DNA: TGTGCCAGCAGCTCCTGGGGGGCACAGCGGGACAATGAGCAGTTCTTC.

V gene TRBV4-2 combines with J gene TRBJ2-6; D is unresolved. CDR1 LGHNA and CDR2 YNFKEQ come from the germline V gene. V was clipped by 2 bases and J by 0 bases, with 5 bases between them. CDR3 length: 15 amino acids. The CDR3 here is CASSQLTSGANVLTF. The CDR3 DNA reads as TGTGCCAGCAGCCAACTAACCTCTGGGGCCAACGTCCTGACTTTC.

The CDR3 region has the DNA TGTGCCAGCAGCTTACGACAGGGGAAGGTTGATGGCTACACCTTC. This sequence encodes CASSLRQGKVDGYTF. This rearrangement joins TRBV21-1 to TRBJ1-2; the D call TRBD1 from the table was never checked on the DNA. TRBV21-1 is labeled a pseudogene. This CDR3 has 15 amino acids.

The chain uses TRBV19 and TRBJ2-5; TRBD2 matches at 9 bases. This CDR3 has 14 residues. Germline assignment: CDR1 LNHDA and CDR2 SQIVND (reference sequence). Trimming cost V 5 bases and J 5 bases; bases outside gene matches: 6. The CDR3 bases are TGTGCCAGTAGTGGCCTAGCGGGGCAGGAGACCCAGTACTTC. This codes for CASSGLAGQETQYF.

This clone was seen just once. This chain uses TRBV19 with TRBJ2-4, with TRBD1 identical over 8 bases. The CDR3 runs 16 residues. Germline lookup yields CDR1 LNHDA and CDR2 SQIVND (reference sequence). Trimming took 5 bases from V and 3 from J; bases not matched to a gene: 9. CDR3 residues: CASSSHPGTGKNIQYF. The CDR3 bases are TGTGCCAGTAGTTCTCACCCCGGGACAGGCAAAAACATTCAGTACTTC.

This sequence joins TRBV7-2 and TRBJ1-5; no definite D call. Germline V CDR1 and CDR2: SGHTA, FQGNSA. Deletions cut 1 base from V and 3 bases from J, with 13 bases between. This CDR3 comprises 16 residues. The CDR3 loop reads CASSLGQVGNNQPQHF. The CDR3 bases are TGTGCCAGCAGCTTAGGGCAGGTCGGGAACAATCAGCCCCAGCATTTT. The complete variable domain, with remaining parts taken from reference TRBV7-2 and TRBJ1-5, reads GAGVSQSPSNKVTEKGKDVELRCDPISGHTALYWYRQSLGQGLEFLIYFQGNSAPDKSGLPSDRFSAERTGGSVSTLTIQRTQQEDSAVYLCASSLGQVGNNQPQHFGDGTRLSIL.

This chain connects TRBV10-1 to TRBJ1-4; 8 nucleotides align to TRBD1. Looked up from germline, CDR1 is WNHNN and CDR2 is SYGVQD (reference sequence). CDR3 length: 12 amino acids. With 10 bases clipped from V and 6 bases from J, the junction kept 4 bases outside the gene matches. CDR3 amino acids: CANTGGYEKLFF. CDR3 coding DNA: TGCGCCAATACAGGGGGTTATGAAAAACTGTTTTTT.

The chain recombines TRBV5-1 with TRBJ2-2; TRBD2 might be the D (6 bases). Germline V gene sequence: CDR1 SGHRS, CDR2 YFSETQ. CDR3 length: 13 residues. V dropped 3 bases and J dropped 7 bases, with 10 bases sitting between them. The DNA of the CDR3 is TGCGCCAGCAGCTCCGGGGGTGGCGGGGAGCTGTTTTTT. It is translated as CASSSGGGGELFF.

The V and J genes are TRBV7-7 and TRBJ2-1; D is possibly TRBD1 (6 bases). V was cut by 2 bases and J by 0 bases, with 14 bases left in between. Germline CDR1 reads SSHAT; CDR2 reads FNYEAQ (reference sequence). The CDR3 consists of 17 residues. The DNA of the CDR3 is TGTGCCAGCAGCTTAATGTCAGGGGTTAGCTCCTACAATGAGCAGTTCTTC. Translating it yields CASSLMSGVSSYNEQFF.

The genes are TRBV7-6 and TRBJ2-2; no reliable D call. The length of the CDR3 is 14 residues. Trimming cost V 5 bases and J 7 bases, with 14 bases left between them. Germline assignment: CDR1 SGHVS and CDR2 FNYEAQ. The CDR3 bases are TGTGCCAGCAGCCTCTACGAGGAACGCGGGGAGCTGTTTTTT. Residues: CASSLYEERGELFF.

CDR3 amino acids: CASSLNLMRGPNTEAFF. The CDR3 nucleotides read TGCGCCAGCAGCCTTAACCTCATGAGGGGCCCGAACACTGAAGCTTTCTTT. This chain joins TRBV4-1 and TRBJ1-1; D perhaps matches TRBD1 (5 bases). The V end was cut by 4 bases, the J end by 1 base, with 19 bases between. Germline V lookup: CDR1 MGHRA, CDR2 YSYEKL. CDR3 size: 17 residues.

The chain uses TRBV6-6 and TRBJ1-1; D unresolved. V was pared by 2 bases and J by 1 base, with 8 bases between. CDR3 length: 14 amino acids. The V gene's germline CDR1 is MNHNY and CDR2 SVGAGI (reference sequence). CDR3 loop: CASSYPPPNTEAFF. The CDR3 DNA reads as TGTGCCAGCAGTTACCCCCCCCCGAACACTGAAGCTTTCTTT.

V and J are TRBV11-1 and TRBJ2-7; D possibly uses TRBD1 or TRBD2 (7 bases each). Trimming shortened V by 6 bases and J by 3 bases, and 18 bases separated the two germline ends. Germline values: CDR1 SGHAT, CDR2 FQDESV (reference sequence). CDR3 length equals 15 residues. DNA for the CDR3: TGTGCCAGCAGGCTCCAGGGGGGGCTCTACTACGAGCAGTACTTC. It yields the protein CASRLQGGLYYEQYF.

In this sample, this clone turned up a few times. The gene calls are TRBV13 and TRBJ1-6; D is undetermined. Per germline, CDR1 PRHDT and CDR2 FYEKMQ (reference sequence). Trimming shortened V by 3 bases and J by 11 bases, and 8 bases separated the two germline ends. The CDR3 sequence is 12 residues long. The CDR3 DNA follows: TGTGCCAGCAGCTTCGGGGATGCACCCCTCCACTTT. Translation: CASSFGDAPLHF.

The rearrangement links TRBV11-1 to TRBJ2-7; the D call may be TRBD1 or TRBD2 (5 bases each). The CDR3 has 15 amino acids. V was pared by 4 bases and J by 3 bases, with 16 bases between. Germline V gene data show CDR1 as SGHAT and CDR2 as FQDESV (reference sequence). The CDR3: CASSSPARDDYEQYF. Written as DNA, the CDR3 is TGTGCCAGCAGCTCCCCTGCCCGGGACGACTACGAGCAGTACTTC.

This sequence joins TRBV9 and TRBJ1-3, with 8 positions matching TRBD1. Germline CDR1 reads SGDLS; CDR2 reads YYNGEE. V lost 4 bases to trimming and J lost 4 bases; unmatched junction nucleotides: 4. The CDR3 has 14 amino acids. The CDR3 DNA follows: TGTGCCAGCAGCCCGAGGACAGGGGGAAACACCATATATTTT. As protein: CASSPRTGGNTIYF.

CDR3 bases: TGTGCCAGCAGTGCACTAGCGGGGGGACAAGTAGGAGTCTACGAGCAGTACTTC. Amino acids: CASSALAGGQVGVYEQYF. This rearrangement joins TRBV2 to TRBJ2-7, with TRBD2 matching 12 bases. Trimming cost V 4 bases and J 3 bases; bases outside gene matches: 13. This CDR3 comprises 18 residues. The germline V gene has CDR1 SNHLY and CDR2 FYNNEI.

The chain carries TRBV4-3 and TRBJ2-5, with 8 bases aligning to TRBD2. From germline, CDR1 is LGHNA and CDR2 YSLEER. V trimming: 0 bases; J trimming: 9 bases; junction bases outside the gene matches: 3. The CDR3 is 13 amino acids. The CDR3 DNA sequence: TGCGCCAGCAGCCAAGACGGCGGGGGGTCCCAGTACTTC. Translated, it gives CASSQDGGGSQYF.

This clone was picked up one time. The V call is TRBV5-6, the J call TRBJ2-5; D remains unclear. The germline V gene has CDR1 SGHDT and CDR2 YYEEEE. The CDR3 contains 11 residues. V was clipped by 1 base and J by 5 bases, with 3 bases between them. CDR3: CASSLSETQYF. CDR3 sequence (DNA): TGTGCCAGCAGCTTGAGCGAGACCCAGTACTTC.

J is TRBJ1-1 and V is TRBV19; 10 bases fit TRBD1. V trimming: 3 bases; J trimming: 5 bases; junction bases outside the gene matches: 15. The germline CDR1 and CDR2 sequences are LNHDA and SQIVND (reference sequence). CDR3 length equals 18 residues. In nucleotides, the CDR3 is TGTGCCAGTAGTATTGGAGGGGACAGGGGATCCCAGGGGACTGAAGCTTTCTTT. Translated: CASSIGGDRGSQGTEAFF.

The chain couples TRBV5-4 to TRBJ1-6; 10 bases fit TRBD1. V shed 3 bases, J shed 9 bases, and the junction held 9 bases outside the gene matches. The CDR3 spans 16 residues. Germline CDR1 and CDR2: SGHNT and YYREEE (reference sequence). This CDR3 is CASSSRQGAEGSPLHF. The DNA for the CDR3 is TGTGCCAGCAGCTCGCGACAGGGGGCAGAAGGTTCACCCCTCCACTTT.

This chain links TRBV6-1 with TRBJ1-1, with 7 bases fitting TRBD1. The CDR3 is 10 amino acids. Per the germline V gene, CDR1 is MNHNS and CDR2 is SASEGT. The ends lost 8 bases at V and 11 bases at J; junction bases unmatched: 5. The CDR3 coding sequence is TGTGCCAGCGGAGCCAGGGGGGCTTTCTTT. This sequence encodes CASGARGAFF.

This clone showed up just once. The chain has TRBV5-8 and TRBJ1-6, with no clear D. There are 17 residues in the CDR3. Germline V gene sequence: CDR1 SGHTS, CDR2 YDEGEE. Trimming pared 4 bases from V and 0 bases from J, leaving 14 bases between. CDR3 loop: CASSRPRGSSYNSPLHF. CDR3 nucleotide sequence: TGTGCCAGCAGCCGACCGCGCGGGAGCTCCTATAATTCACCCCTCCACTTT.

V gene TRBV7-3 combines with J gene TRBJ2-1; D might be TRBD2 (5 bases). CDR3 length: 15 residues. The germline gives CDR1 SGHTA, CDR2 FQGTGA. The V end lost 0 bases, the J end lost 4 bases, and 10 bases lay between the germline ends. CDR3: CASSLTLANYNEQFF. The CDR3 nucleotides are TGTGCCAGCAGCTTAACCCTAGCAAATTACAATGAGCAGTTCTTC.

V usage is TRBV19 and J usage is TRBJ1-3; D uncertain. Trimming stripped 4 bases from V and 2 bases from J, with 9 bases between. Germline loops: CDR1 LNHDA, CDR2 SQIVND (reference sequence). This CDR3 has 14 amino acids. Here the CDR3 DNA reads TGTGCCAGTAGTACAGAGCTGCCTGGAAACACCATATATTTT. Its protein product is CASSTELPGNTIYF.